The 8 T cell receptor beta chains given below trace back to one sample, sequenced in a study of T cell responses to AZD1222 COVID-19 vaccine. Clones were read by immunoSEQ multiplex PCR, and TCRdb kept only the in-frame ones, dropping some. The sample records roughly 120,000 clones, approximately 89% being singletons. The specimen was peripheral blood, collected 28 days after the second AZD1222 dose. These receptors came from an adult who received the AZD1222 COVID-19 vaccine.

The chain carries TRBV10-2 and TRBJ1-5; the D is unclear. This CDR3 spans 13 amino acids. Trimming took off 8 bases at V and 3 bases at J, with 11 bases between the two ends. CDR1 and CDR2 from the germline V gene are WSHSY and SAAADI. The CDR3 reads CASSNGNNQPQHF. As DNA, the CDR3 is TGCGCCAGCTCCAACGGGAACAATCAGCCCCAGCATTTT.

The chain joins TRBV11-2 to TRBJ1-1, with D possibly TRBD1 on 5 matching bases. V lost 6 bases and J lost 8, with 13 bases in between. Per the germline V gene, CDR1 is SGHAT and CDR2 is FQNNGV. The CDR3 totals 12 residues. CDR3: CASSLDIREAFF. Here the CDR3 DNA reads TGTGCCAGCAGTCTGGACATCCGGGAAGCTTTCTTT.

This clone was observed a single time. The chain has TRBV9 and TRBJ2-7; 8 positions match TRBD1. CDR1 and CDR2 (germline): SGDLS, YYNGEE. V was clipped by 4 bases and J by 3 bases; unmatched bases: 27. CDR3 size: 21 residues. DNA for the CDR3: TGTGCCAGCAGCCCTATAAGCCCCACGGGACAGGCATTTATTCGTAACTACGAGCAGTACTTC. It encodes CASSPISPTGQAFIRNYEQYF. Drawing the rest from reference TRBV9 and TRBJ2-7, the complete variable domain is DSGVTQTPKHLITATGQRVTLRCSPRSGDLSVYWYQQSLDQGLQFLIQYYNGEERAKGNILERFSAQQFPDLHSELNLSSLELGDSALYFCASSPISPTGQAFIRNYEQYFGPGTRLTVT.

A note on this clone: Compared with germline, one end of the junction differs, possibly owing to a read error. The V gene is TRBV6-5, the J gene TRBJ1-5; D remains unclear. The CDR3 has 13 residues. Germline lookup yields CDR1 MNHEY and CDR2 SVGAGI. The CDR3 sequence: CTSSPEINQPQHF. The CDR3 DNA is TGTACCAGCAGTCCTGAGATAAATCAGCCCCAGCATTTT.

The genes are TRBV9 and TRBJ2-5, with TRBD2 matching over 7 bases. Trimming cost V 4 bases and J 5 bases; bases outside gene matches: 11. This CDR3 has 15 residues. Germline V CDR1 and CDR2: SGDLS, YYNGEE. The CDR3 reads CASSRRGEGRETQYF. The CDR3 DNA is TGTGCCAGCAGCAGACGAGGGGAGGGGCGGGAGACCCAGTACTTC.

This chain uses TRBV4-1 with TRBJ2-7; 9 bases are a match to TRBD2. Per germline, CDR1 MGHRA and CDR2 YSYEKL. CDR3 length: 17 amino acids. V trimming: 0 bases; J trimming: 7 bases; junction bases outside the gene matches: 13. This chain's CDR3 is CASSQDGGGGASQEQYF. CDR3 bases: TGCGCCAGCAGCCAAGATGGGGGCGGGGGGGCCTCGCAGGAGCAGTACTTC.

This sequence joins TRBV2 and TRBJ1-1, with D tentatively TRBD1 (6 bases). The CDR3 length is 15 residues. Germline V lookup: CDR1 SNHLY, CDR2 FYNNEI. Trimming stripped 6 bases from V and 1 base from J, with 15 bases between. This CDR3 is CASSPRGYPNTEAFF. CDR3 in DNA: TGTGCCAGCAGCCCTAGGGGGTACCCGAACACTGAAGCTTTCTTT.

CDR3 sequence (DNA): TGTGCCAGCAGCTCCTCGCGGGGAGTGGCTTCACCCCTCCACTTT. Residues: CASSSSRGVASPLHF. The rearrangement joins TRBV9 to TRBJ1-6; D unclear. V shed 4 bases and J shed 9 bases, with 17 bases lying between them. The CDR3 totals 15 residues. Germline V lookup: CDR1 SGDLS, CDR2 YYNGEE.